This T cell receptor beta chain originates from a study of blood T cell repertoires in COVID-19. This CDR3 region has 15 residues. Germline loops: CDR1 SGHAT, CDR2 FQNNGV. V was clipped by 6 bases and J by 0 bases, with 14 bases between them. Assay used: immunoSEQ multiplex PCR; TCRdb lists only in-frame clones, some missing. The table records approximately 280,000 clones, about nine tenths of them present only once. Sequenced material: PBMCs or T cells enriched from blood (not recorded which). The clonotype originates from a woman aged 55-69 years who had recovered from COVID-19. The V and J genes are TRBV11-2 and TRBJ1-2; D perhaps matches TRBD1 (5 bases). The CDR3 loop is CASRLWKGTNYGYTF. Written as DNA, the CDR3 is TGTGCCAGCAGATTATGGAAGGGGACTAACTATGGCTACACCTTC.